The 10 T cell receptor beta chains reported below all come from one sample, sequenced in a study of T-cell memory formation after mild COVID-19. TCRdb re-analysed the 5' RACE reads in MiXCR, keeping a single row per CDR3 protein. This table has roughly 410,000 distinct CDR3 sequences, about 24% appearing once. The sample consisted of PBMCs or a T cell subset sorted from them (not recorded which). All receptors derive from an adult woman who had mild COVID-19 (a few samples of this study predate the infection). Cell type and time point are not known.

The chain joins TRBV12-3 or TRBV12-4 to TRBJ2-7, with 8 bases that match TRBD1. The V gene end was trimmed by 6 bases and the J gene end by 3 bases; junction bases not matched to a gene: 10. CDR3 size: 15 residues. The CDR3 bases are TGTGCCAGCAGCAACCGACAGGGGCTGAACTACGAGCAGTACTTC. Protein sequence: CASSNRQGLNYEQYF.

The sample holds a few counts of this clonotype. The chain combines TRBV11-2 with TRBJ2-1, with D hard to call. The V end was cut by 3 bases, the J end by 7 bases, with 7 bases between. The germline V gene has CDR1 SGHAT and CDR2 FQNNGV. This CDR3 contains 12 residues. In DNA form, the CDR3 reads TGTGCCAGCAGCTTGAATGCAAATGAGCAGTTCTTC. Protein: CASSLNANEQFF.

The chain employs TRBV2 and TRBJ2-1; the match to TRBD2 covers 12 bases. The V gene end was trimmed by 6 bases and the J gene end by 6 bases; junction bases not matched to a gene: 12. Germline CDR1 SNHLY, CDR2 FYNNEI. The CDR3 length is 17 residues. In DNA, the CDR3 is TGTGCCAGCAGAAAAGGGCTAGCGGGAGGGCCTGGCAATGAGCAGTTCTTC. The encoded protein is CASRKGLAGGPGNEQFF.

The chain uses TRBV7-2 and TRBJ2-1; 10 bases map to TRBD2. V lost 0 bases, J lost 8 bases, and 13 bases stayed unmatched. This CDR3 region has 18 residues. Per the germline V gene, CDR1 is SGHTA and CDR2 is FQGNSA. The CDR3 DNA is TGTGCCAGCAGCTTAGCAGCGGGAGGGCTCTCGATCCACTATGAGCAGTTCTTC. It yields the protein CASSLAAGGLSIHYEQFF.

This clonotype was found many times. The V and J genes are TRBV20-1 and TRBJ2-2; D not resolved. The CDR3 spans 13 residues. Deletions cut 6 bases from V and 3 bases from J, with 11 bases between. Germline V gene data show CDR1 as DFQATT and CDR2 as SNEGSKA (reference sequence). The CDR3 DNA follows: TGCAGTGCCCAGCCGGACCACACCGGGGAGCTGTTTTTT. This sequence encodes CSAQPDHTGELFF.

In its sample, this clonotype was seen many times. This chain uses TRBV5-1 with TRBJ2-4, with D unclear. Germline V gives CDR1 SGHRS, CDR2 YFSETQ. This CDR3 has 14 amino acids. Between the trimmed V and J ends, which lost 0 bases and 0 bases, there was a span of 4 bases. In nucleotides, the CDR3 is TGCGCCAGCAGCTTGGCCTTAGCCAAAAACATTCAGTACTTC. Encoded protein: CASSLALAKNIQYF.

The genes are TRBV7-9 and TRBJ2-3, with 9 nucleotides matching TRBD2. From germline, CDR1 is SEHNR and CDR2 FQNEAQ (reference sequence). The CDR3 loop spans 19 amino acids. Trimming at V came to 4 bases and at J to 1 base, leaving 15 bases not matched to a gene. CDR3 coding DNA: TGTGCCAGCAGCTGGGACGGGGGTAGCGGGAGACCGGGCACAGATACGCAGTATTTT. It is translated as CASSWDGGSGRPGTDTQYF.

V and J are TRBV15 and TRBJ2-7; 10 nucleotides match TRBD1. J lost 5 bases, V lost 2 bases, and 6 bases had no gene match. The CDR3 has 15 residues. In germline, CDR1 is LNHNV, CDR2 YYDKDF (reference sequence). The DNA for the CDR3 is TGTGCCACCAGCAGATTTCGACAGGGGGCCCACGAGCAGTACTTC. It codes for CATSRFRQGAHEQYF.

There are a few counts of this clonotype. This chain uses TRBV7-6 with TRBJ2-3, with TRBD1 matching over 8 bases. Germline V gene lookup returns CDR1 SGHVS and CDR2 FNYEAQ. J gave up 1 base and V 5 bases, and 5 bases lay outside the gene matches. CDR3 length equals 15 residues. Here the CDR3 DNA reads TGTGCCAGCAGCCCTCCGGGACAGGGCACAGATACGCAGTATTTT. Translating gives CASSPPGQGTDTQYF.

The chain links TRBV6-2 or TRBV6-3 to TRBJ2-7; D uncertain. This CDR3 has 11 amino acids. V gave up 2 bases and J gave up 6 bases, with 5 bases separating them. Germline V lookup: CDR1 MNHEY, CDR2 SVGEGT. CDR3 residues: CASSYEREQYF. The DNA for the CDR3 is TGTGCCAGCAGTTACGAACGCGAGCAGTACTTC.